A single T cell receptor beta chain is shown here with its context. This clone was counted between two and nine times. Its antigen target is currently unknown. It has no much larger one-base neighbor in the sample; base qualities were not kept. The data belong to a study of blood T cell repertoires in COVID-19 (TCRdb year 2020). As for the study more broadly: Samples from collaborators originated in the United States, Italy and Spain and spanned both the acute and convalescent phases of COVID-19. The material from the prospective study consisted of cDNA or gDNA derived from T cells, B-cell-depleted T cells, or PBMCs. Subjects who had been exposed to COVID-19, were actively infected with it, or had recovered from it provided the deeply sampled blood TCRbeta repertoires that made up the dataset. Nearly every sample came with metadata listing a de-identified subject ID, COVID-19 status, age in years and sex. The samples were drawn from the first 160 participants of the ongoing ImmuneRACE study and from 1,254 subjects provided by 6 global collaborators. The repertoires were released in a freely available public database intended as a resource for research on the immune response to SARS-CoV-2. HLA class I and class II types, where available, came from metadata supplied by the sample provider rather than from assay-based typing. On the study overall, not on this receptor specifically: Clinical and demographic metadata were provided uncurated, with the amount varying by source and participant.

The immunoSEQ Assay, a bias-controlled multiplex PCR, was used to amplify TCRbeta CDR3 regions from genomic DNA. Concerning the study's data processing: Within the assay, amplification of reference gene primers was used to estimate how many nucleated cells each sample contained. Sequence reads were collapsed and filtered to measure the absolute abundance of every unique TCRbeta CDR3 rearrangement. Productive Simpson clonality was computed per sample as the square root of Simpson's diversity index over productive rearrangements. TCRdb took over this immuneACCESS table, retaining in-frame rearrangements with V and J assigned. Such tables are incomplete; in checked studies, under half of the missing clones stem from an unresolved V gene, and the remainder is unexplained. The V and J calls and clone size come from that table; D and trimming were worked out from the DNA. The sample table records fewer than 200,000 clones; just under 85% of these occur just once. The ten largest clones add up to 7.5% to 9.5% of the sample.

Samples from volunteer blood donors who had recovered from COVID-19 were contributed by a second Seattle source. Each collaborating institution followed its own protocols to collect whole blood in K2EDTA tubes. For TCRbeta analysis, collaborator samples were shipped as frozen whole blood, as isolated PBMCs, or as DNA extracted from either sample type. V and J are truncated by 5 bases and 7 bases respectively, leaving an intervening sequence of 12 bases. Including the terminal cysteine and phenylalanine, the CDR3 comprises 13 residues. Solely the CDR3 DNA is kept, with 39 bases framed from the first base. CDR1 and CDR2, looked up from the germline V gene, are MNHEY and SVGAGI.

This receptor was obtained from a middle-aged man who had recovered from COVID-19. Sequenced input: peripheral blood. This chain joins TRBV6-5 to TRBJ2-4, and perhaps TRBD1 as D gene, on 6 matching bases. The CDR3 has the sequence CASSNTGLNIQYF. The sequence in DNA is TGTGCCAGCAGTAACACAGGGTTGAACATTCAGTACTTC.